Listed below are T cell receptor beta chains from one sample, sequenced in a study of blood T cell repertoires in COVID-19. Clones were sequenced by immunoSEQ multiplex PCR, and TCRdb holds only the in-frame ones, with some missing. The data contain 60,000 to 80,000 clones, around 90% of them singletons. Sequenced sample: peripheral blood. All receptors derive from a human donor in a cohort sampled during active COVID-19. Each CDR3 is given with its conserved first and last residue. The D gene is left open where the match is weak. The size field is filled for only some rows; it gives once, few, many or a size class.

j_call v_call d_call clone_size cdr3_aa cdr3_nt
TRBJ2-1 TRBV5-4 TRBD1 . CASSSRDSNNEQFF TGTGCCAGCAGCTCCCGGGACAGCAACAATGAGCAGTTCTTC
TRBJ2-3 TRBV9 TRBD2 . CASSISGRGPDTQYF TGTGCCAGCAGCATTAGCGGGAGGGGGCCAGATACGCAGTATTTT
TRBJ2-1 TRBV24-1 TRBD2 . CATSSTSGNKYNEQFF TGTGCCACCAGTAGCACTAGCGGGAACAAATACAATGAGCAGTTCTTC
TRBJ1-6 TRBV4-1 . . CASSQGGGTYNSPLHF TGCGCCAGCAGCCAAGGGGGAGGGACCTATAATTCACCCCTCCACTTT
TRBJ2-5 TRBV28 . . CASRSPQGRGETQYF TGTGCCAGCAGATCCCCCCAGGGGCGGGGGGAGACCCAGTACTTC
TRBJ2-1 TRBV5-1 TRBD2 . CASSLVGLAGASSYNEQFF TGCGCCAGCAGCTTGGTCGGGCTAGCGGGGGCGAGCTCCTACAATGAGCAGTTCTTC
TRBJ2-7 TRBV5-4 TRBD2 . CASSLEGSGAIYEQYF TGTGCCAGCAGCTTGGAGGGTAGCGGGGCGATCTACGAGCAGTACTTC
TRBJ2-3 TRBV7-9 TRBD2 . CASSNAGGHDTQYF TGTGCCAGCAGCAACGCGGGGGGGCACGATACGCAGTATTTT
TRBJ2-7 TRBV30 TRBD1 . CAWGPGQGFYEQYF TGTGCCTGGGGACCGGGACAGGGGTTTTACGAGCAGTACTTC
TRBJ2-2 TRBV25-1 . . CASSTTGTGELFF TGTGCCAGCAGTACAACAGGGACCGGGGAGCTGTTTTTT
TRBJ1-5 TRBV28 . . CASSLFEAGYQPQHF TGTGCCAGCAGTTTATTCGAGGCAGGGTATCAGCCCCAGCATTTT
TRBJ1-5 TRBV6-5 TRBD1 once CASSQTGGINQPQHF TGTGCCAGCAGCCAGACAGGGGGAATCAATCAGCCCCAGCATTTT
TRBJ2-7 TRBV3-1/TRBV3-2 . . CASSLSILSYEQYF TGTGCCAGCAGTCTTAGTATTCTCTCCTACGAGCAGTACTTC
TRBJ1-1 TRBV5-1 TRBD1 . CASSPGQGIMTEAFF TGCGCCAGCAGCCCAGGACAGGGAATAATGACTGAAGCTTTCTTT
TRBJ2-5 TRBV2 . . CASSLAWKETQYF TGTGCCAGTTCTCTAGCGTGGAAAGAGACCCAGTACTTC
TRBJ2-7 TRBV5-1 . . CASSFSQDSYEQYF TGCGCCAGCAGCTTTTCGCAGGATTCCTACGAGCAGTACTTC
TRBJ2-1 TRBV9 . . CASSVAHGLYNEQFF TGTGCCAGCAGCGTAGCTCACGGACTTTACAATGAGCAGTTCTTC
TRBJ2-4 TRBV12-3/TRBV12-4 TRBD2 . CASSRGEGTLYF TGTGCCAGCAGCCGCGGGGAGGGTACTCTGTACTTC
TRBJ1-6 TRBV7-3 TRBD1 . CASSIGTVNSPLHF TGTGCCAGCAGCATAGGGACAGTTAATTCACCCCTCCACTTT
TRBJ1-1 TRBV6-2/TRBV6-3 . . CASSSAGMADTEAFF TGTGCCAGCAGTTCCGCAGGGATGGCGGACACTGAAGCTTTCTTT
TRBJ1-2 TRBV29-1 TRBD1 . CSTSTGEYGYTF TGCAGCACATCAACAGGGGAGTATGGCTACACCTTC
TRBJ2-5 TRBV28 TRBD2 once CASSFPSQLAGGRQETQYF TGTGCCAGCAGTTTCCCCTCTCAACTAGCGGGGGGGCGACAAGAGACCCAGTACTTC
TRBJ1-1 TRBV7-3 . once CASSLSGIDTEAFF TGTGCCAGCAGCTTGTCGGGGATCGACACTGAAGCTTTCTTT
TRBJ2-5 TRBV11-1 . . CASSLAGTYQETQYF TGTGCCAGCAGCTTAGCCGGGACATACCAAGAGACCCAGTACTTC
TRBJ2-7 TRBV4-1 TRBD2 . CASSQSGTTYEQYF TGCGCCAGCAGCCAATCCGGGACTACCTACGAGCAGTACTTC
TRBJ2-6 TRBV12-2 . . CASRLALGGRGSSGANVLTF TGTGCAAGTCGCTTAGCACTCGGAGGGCGGGGGAGCTCTGGGGCCAACGTCCTGACTTTC
TRBJ2-3 TRBV5-1 . . CASSLREETDTQYF TGCGCCAGCAGCTTGAGAGAGGAGACAGATACGCAGTATTTT
TRBJ1-4 TRBV4-2 . . CASSQDLQGLSEKLFF TGTGCCAGCAGCCAAGATTTGCAGGGGTTAAGCGAAAAACTGTTTTTT
TRBJ2-5 TRBV5-1 TRBD2 . CASSLDLAGGPETQYF TGCGCCAGCAGCTTGGATCTAGCGGGGGGGCCGGAGACCCAGTACTTC
TRBJ2-5 TRBV5-1 TRBD2 once CASSLAGLAGRQETQYF TGCGCCAGCAGCTTGGCCGGACTAGCGGGGAGGCAAGAGACCCAGTACTTC
TRBJ1-3 TRBV25-1 . . CASSVPGSGNTIYF TGTGCCAGCAGCGTTCCGGGCTCTGGAAACACCATATATTTT
TRBJ2-7 TRBV19 . . CASRGRGFDEQYF TGTGCCAGTAGGGGCAGGGGATTTGACGAGCAGTACTTC
TRBJ2-1 TRBV7-2 . once CASSLGGEGTYNEQFF TGTGCCAGCAGCTTAGGTGGAGAGGGAACCTACAATGAGCAGTTCTTC
TRBJ2-7 TRBV7-6 TRBD2 . CASSLRGGPQIYEQYF TGTGCCAGCAGCCTACGCGGGGGTCCCCAAATCTACGAGCAGTACTTC
TRBJ1-1 TRBV7-2 . . CASSLEGTLTEAFF TGTGCCAGCAGCTTAGAAGGGACACTCACTGAAGCTTTCTTT
TRBJ2-2 TRBV4-1 TRBD2 once CASSQRIGIAGVGELFF TGCGCCAGCAGCCAACGTATTGGAATAGCGGGAGTTGGGGAGCTGTTTTTT
TRBJ2-1 TRBV6-5 . . CASSYSSGLHYNEQFF TGTGCCAGCAGTTACTCTTCAGGACTACACTACAATGAGCAGTTCTTC
TRBJ2-3 TRBV5-1 . . CASSLAGVEVVDTQYF TGCGCCAGCAGCTTGGCAGGGGTTGAGGTCGTAGATACGCAGTATTTT
TRBJ2-5 TRBV11-1 TRBD2 . CASSYNLAGAETQYF TGTGCCAGCAGCTACAACTTAGCGGGAGCTGAGACCCAGTACTTC
TRBJ1-6 TRBV5-6 TRBD1 . CASSSDRGQDSPLHF TGTGCCAGCAGCTCGGACAGGGGGCAGGATTCACCCCTCCACTTT
TRBJ2-7 TRBV11-3 TRBD1 . CASSPRTGEEEQYF TGTGCCAGCAGCCCACGGACAGGGGAAGAAGAGCAGTACTTC
TRBJ1-5 TRBV2 TRBD1 once CASGDRQNQPQHF TGTGCCAGCGGGGACAGGCAAAATCAGCCCCAGCATTTT
TRBJ2-5 TRBV6-1 TRBD2 . CASSELAGGQETQYF TGTGCCAGCAGTGAACTAGCGGGGGGGCAAGAGACCCAGTACTTC
TRBJ2-3 TRBV5-6 TRBD2 . CASSFGGGAADTQYF TGTGCCAGCAGCTTTGGCGGGGGGGCCGCAGATACGCAGTATTTT
TRBJ1-5 TRBV5-1 . . CASSLDNGNQPQHF TGCGCCAGCAGCTTGGATAACGGGAATCAGCCCCAGCATTTT
TRBJ2-7 TRBV6-2/TRBV6-3 TRBD2 . CASSHPGLAVYEQYF TGTGCCAGCAGCCATCCGGGACTAGCGGTCTACGAGCAGTACTTC